A selection of T cell receptor beta chains follows, all from one sample in a study of blood T cell repertoires in COVID-19. Measured with immunoSEQ multiplex PCR; TCRdb has only the in-frame clones, and not every one. Of fewer than 200,000 clones listed, roughly 85% are singletons. Sample: peripheral blood. The receptors were gathered from a woman in her 70s with acute or convalescent COVID-19. The CDR3 runs from the conserved cysteine through the conserved F or W. Fields, in order: V gene, J gene, D gene, clone size, CDR3 length, CDR3 DNA, CDR3 protein. A D gene is named only where the DNA matches it firmly. Clone size, where shown, is once, few, many, or a class for clones that have expanded.

V gene: TRBV5-6
J gene: TRBJ1-2
D gene: -
clone size: -
CDR3 length: 14
CDR3 DNA: TGTGCCAGCAGCTTGTACAGGAGATCTTATGGCTACACCTTC
CDR3 protein: CASSLYRRSYGYTF

V gene: TRBV7-9
J gene: TRBJ2-1
D gene: -
clone size: -
CDR3 length: 15
CDR3 DNA: TGTGCCAGCAGCCGTACAGTTAGCGGTGGCGATGAGCAGTTCTTC
CDR3 protein: CASSRTVSGGDEQFF

V gene: TRBV13
J gene: TRBJ1-4
D gene: -
clone size: -
CDR3 length: 15
CDR3 DNA: TGTGCCAGCAGCTTATATCAGGGGCCTAATGAAAAACTGTTTTTT
CDR3 protein: CASSLYQGPNEKLFF

V gene: TRBV11-3
J gene: TRBJ1-1
D gene: TRBD1
clone size: -
CDR3 length: 14
CDR3 DNA: TGTGCCAGCAGCTTGAAGGGGGCTATCACTGAAGCTTTCTTT
CDR3 protein: CASSLKGAITEAFF

V gene: TRBV7-9
J gene: TRBJ1-2
D gene: TRBD1
clone size: -
CDR3 length: 16
CDR3 DNA: TGTGCCAGCAGCAAACTCCGGGACAGGGACGACTATGGCTACACCTTC
CDR3 protein: CASSKLRDRDDYGYTF

V gene: TRBV7-9
J gene: TRBJ2-7
D gene: TRBD2
clone size: -
CDR3 length: 17
CDR3 DNA: TGTGCCAGCAGCTTACAGGGGACTAGTCTCGACTTCTACGAGCAGTACTTC
CDR3 protein: CASSLQGTSLDFYEQYF

V gene: TRBV27
J gene: TRBJ2-1
D gene: TRBD2
clone size: -
CDR3 length: 16
CDR3 DNA: TGTGCCAGCAGTTTACCTGGACTAGCGGGTCCTGGAGAGCAGTTCTTC
CDR3 protein: CASSLPGLAGPGEQFF

V gene: TRBV19
J gene: TRBJ1-2
D gene: TRBD1
clone size: -
CDR3 length: 17
CDR3 DNA: TGTGCCAGTAGTTTTTGGACAGGTCGAAGGGCGTTAATTGGCTACACCTTC
CDR3 protein: CASSFWTGRRALIGYTF

V gene: TRBV4-1
J gene: TRBJ2-2
D gene: -
clone size: -
CDR3 length: 13
CDR3 DNA: TGCGCCAGCAGCCAAGCCAGCACCGGGGAGCTGTTTTTT
CDR3 protein: CASSQASTGELFF

V gene: TRBV10-3
J gene: TRBJ1-2
D gene: -
clone size: -
CDR3 length: 15
CDR3 DNA: TGTGCCATCAGTACCCCGGGACAAGGACTCTATGGCTACACCTTC
CDR3 protein: CAISTPGQGLYGYTF

V gene: TRBV7-9
J gene: TRBJ2-7
D gene: -
clone size: -
CDR3 length: 14
CDR3 DNA: TGTGCCAGCAGCCCCAACAGGGTACCCTACGAGCAGTACTTC
CDR3 protein: CASSPNRVPYEQYF

V gene: TRBV11-2
J gene: TRBJ1-4
D gene: -
clone size: -
CDR3 length: 17
CDR3 DNA: TGTGCCAGCAGCTCTGGCATGGGGGTGAGGAGGGGAGAAAAACTGTTTTTT
CDR3 protein: CASSSGMGVRRGEKLFF

V gene: TRBV24-1
J gene: TRBJ1-1
D gene: -
clone size: -
CDR3 length: 12
CDR3 DNA: TGTGCCACCAGTGATTCGGGTTCTGAAGCTTTCTTT
CDR3 protein: CATSDSGSEAFF

V gene: TRBV5-4
J gene: TRBJ2-7
D gene: -
clone size: once
CDR3 length: 15
CDR3 DNA: TGTGCCAGCAGCTTGGATCTAGTTGGCTCCTACGAGCAGTACTTC
CDR3 protein: CASSLDLVGSYEQYF

V gene: TRBV7-9
J gene: TRBJ2-1
D gene: -
clone size: -
CDR3 length: 16
CDR3 DNA: TGTGCCAGCAGCTTATGGAGGGCCCGAGGTAACAATGAGCAGTTCTTC
CDR3 protein: CASSLWRARGNNEQFF

V gene: TRBV6-1
J gene: TRBJ2-3
D gene: TRBD1
clone size: -
CDR3 length: 15
CDR3 DNA: TGTGCCAGCAGTGAGAATACAGGGGGCGCAGATACGCAGTATTTT
CDR3 protein: CASSENTGGADTQYF

V gene: TRBV18
J gene: TRBJ1-1
D gene: TRBD1
clone size: -
CDR3 length: 15
CDR3 DNA: TGTGCCAGCTCACCGGGACAGGTTAGGGGCACTGAAGCTTTCTTT
CDR3 protein: CASSPGQVRGTEAFF

V gene: TRBV10-3
J gene: TRBJ1-1
D gene: -
clone size: -
CDR3 length: 14
CDR3 DNA: TGTGCCATCAGTACAGGGTCTAGGAACACTGAAGCTTTCTTT
CDR3 protein: CAISTGSRNTEAFF

V gene: TRBV18
J gene: TRBJ2-7
D gene: TRBD2
clone size: -
CDR3 length: 17
CDR3 DNA: TGTGCCAGTAAGACCGGGACTAGCGGGAGGAGCTCCTACGAGCAGTACTTC
CDR3 protein: CASKTGTSGRSSYEQYF

V gene: TRBV19
J gene: TRBJ1-4
D gene: TRBD1
clone size: -
CDR3 length: 15
CDR3 DNA: TGTGCCAGTAGTACCTCCGGGACAGGGAACGAAAAACTGTTTTTT
CDR3 protein: CASSTSGTGNEKLFF

V gene: TRBV5-1
J gene: TRBJ2-2
D gene: TRBD2
clone size: -
CDR3 length: 17
CDR3 DNA: TGCGCCAGCACTGGGGGCGGGAGGGGATCGAACACCGGGGAGCTGTTTTTT
CDR3 protein: CASTGGGRGSNTGELFF

V gene: TRBV7-9
J gene: TRBJ1-1
D gene: -
clone size: -
CDR3 length: 14
CDR3 DNA: TGTGCCAGCAGTCAAAACAGAGTCAGAACTGAAGCTTTCTTT
CDR3 protein: CASSQNRVRTEAFF

V gene: TRBV9
J gene: TRBJ2-5
D gene: TRBD2
clone size: few
CDR3 length: 16
CDR3 DNA: TGTGCCAGCAGCGTAGGTACTAGCGGGAGTACGGAGACCCAGTACTTC
CDR3 protein: CASSVGTSGSTETQYF

V gene: TRBV7-2
J gene: TRBJ2-1
D gene: -
clone size: once
CDR3 length: 14
CDR3 DNA: TGTGCCAGCAGCCCGAGCGTACTCCACAATGAGCAGTTCTTC
CDR3 protein: CASSPSVLHNEQFF

V gene: TRBV3-1/TRBV3-2
J gene: TRBJ1-1
D gene: -
clone size: -
CDR3 length: 14
CDR3 DNA: TGTGCCAGCAGCCAAAAACAGGGGAACACTGAAGCTTTCTTT
CDR3 protein: CASSQKQGNTEAFF

V gene: TRBV3-1/TRBV3-2
J gene: TRBJ1-1
D gene: -
clone size: -
CDR3 length: 14
CDR3 DNA: TGTGCCAGCAGCCAACGGGCGGGGAACACTGAAGCTTTCTTT
CDR3 protein: CASSQRAGNTEAFF

V gene: TRBV7-2
J gene: TRBJ2-7
D gene: -
clone size: -
CDR3 length: 15
CDR3 DNA: TGTGCCAGCAGCCGCAATAGCGGTCCTTCCTACGAGCAGTACTTC
CDR3 protein: CASSRNSGPSYEQYF

V gene: TRBV12-5
J gene: TRBJ2-7
D gene: TRBD1
clone size: -
CDR3 length: 13
CDR3 DNA: TGTGCTAGTGCCTGGACAGGGAGTTACGAGCAGTACTTC
CDR3 protein: CASAWTGSYEQYF